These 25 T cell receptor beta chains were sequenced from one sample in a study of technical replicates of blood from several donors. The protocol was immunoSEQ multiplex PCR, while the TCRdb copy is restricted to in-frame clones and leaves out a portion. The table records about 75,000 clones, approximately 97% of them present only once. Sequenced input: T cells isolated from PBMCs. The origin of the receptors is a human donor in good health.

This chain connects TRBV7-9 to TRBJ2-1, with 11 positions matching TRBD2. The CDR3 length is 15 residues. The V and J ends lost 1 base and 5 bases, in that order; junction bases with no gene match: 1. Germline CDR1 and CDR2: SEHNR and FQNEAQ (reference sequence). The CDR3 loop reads CASSLGLAGNNEQFF. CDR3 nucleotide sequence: TGTGCCAGCAGCTTAGGACTAGCGGGGAACAATGAGCAGTTCTTC.

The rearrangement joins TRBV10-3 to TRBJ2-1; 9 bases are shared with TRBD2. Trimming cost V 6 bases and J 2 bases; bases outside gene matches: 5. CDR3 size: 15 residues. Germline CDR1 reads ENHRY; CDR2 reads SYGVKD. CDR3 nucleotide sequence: TGTGCCATCAGCCCGACTAGCGGCGCCTACAATGAGCAGTTCTTC. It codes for CAISPTSGAYNEQFF.

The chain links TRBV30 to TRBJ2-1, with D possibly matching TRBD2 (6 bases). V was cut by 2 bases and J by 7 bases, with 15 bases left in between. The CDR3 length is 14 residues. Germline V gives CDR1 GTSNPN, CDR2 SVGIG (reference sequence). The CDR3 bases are TGTGCCTGGAGTCCGAAGCCCCGGGGGAATGAGCAGTTCTTC. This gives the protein CAWSPKPRGNEQFF.

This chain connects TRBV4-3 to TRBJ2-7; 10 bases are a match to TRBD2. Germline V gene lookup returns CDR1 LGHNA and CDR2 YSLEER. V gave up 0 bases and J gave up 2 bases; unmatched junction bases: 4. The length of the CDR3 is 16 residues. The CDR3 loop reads CASSQDASGRTYEQYF. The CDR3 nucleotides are TGCGCCAGCAGCCAAGACGCTAGCGGGAGAACCTACGAGCAGTACTTC.

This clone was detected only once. This chain's CDR3 is CASSPGDYLEYF. In DNA form, the CDR3 reads TGTGCCAGCAGCCCGGGGGACTATCTAGAGTACTTC. This chain links TRBV7-2 with TRBJ2-7; TRBD2 aligns across 7 bases. This CDR3 spans 12 amino acids. Germline V gene data show CDR1 as SGHTA and CDR2 as FQGNSA. Germline trimming cut 5 bases from V and 11 bases from J; bases unmatched to any gene: 9.

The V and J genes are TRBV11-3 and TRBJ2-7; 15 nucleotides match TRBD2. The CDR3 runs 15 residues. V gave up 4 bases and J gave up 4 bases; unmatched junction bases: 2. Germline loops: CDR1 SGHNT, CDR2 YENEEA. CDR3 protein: CASSSGTSGRYEQYF. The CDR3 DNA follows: TGTGCCAGCAGCTCCGGGACTAGCGGGAGGTACGAGCAGTACTTC.

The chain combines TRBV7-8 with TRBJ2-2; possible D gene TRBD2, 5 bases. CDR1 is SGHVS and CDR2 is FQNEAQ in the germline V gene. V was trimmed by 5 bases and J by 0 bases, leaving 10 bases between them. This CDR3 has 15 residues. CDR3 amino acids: CASSRASPNTGELFF. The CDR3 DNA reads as TGTGCCAGCAGCCGGGCTAGCCCGAACACCGGGGAGCTGTTTTTT. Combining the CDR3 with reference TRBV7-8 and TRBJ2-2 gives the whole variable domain GAGVSQSPRYKVAKRGQDVALRCDPISGHVSLFWYQQALGQGPEFLTYFQNEAQLDKSGLPSDRFFAERPEGSVSTLKIQRTQQEDSAVYLCASSRASPNTGELFFGEGSRLTVL.

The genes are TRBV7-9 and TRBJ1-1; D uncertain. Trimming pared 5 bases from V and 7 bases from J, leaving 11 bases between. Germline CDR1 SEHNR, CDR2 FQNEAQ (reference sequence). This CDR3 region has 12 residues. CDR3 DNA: TGTGCCAGCAGCGAATACAGTAATGAAGCTTTCTTT. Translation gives CASSEYSNEAFF.

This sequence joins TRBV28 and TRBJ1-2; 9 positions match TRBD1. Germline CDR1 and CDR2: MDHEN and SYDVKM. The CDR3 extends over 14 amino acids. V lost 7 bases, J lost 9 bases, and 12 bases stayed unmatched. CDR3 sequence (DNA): TGTGCCAGCATAAAAACAGGGGGCCCTGGCAGCTACACCTTC. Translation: CASIKTGGPGSYTF.

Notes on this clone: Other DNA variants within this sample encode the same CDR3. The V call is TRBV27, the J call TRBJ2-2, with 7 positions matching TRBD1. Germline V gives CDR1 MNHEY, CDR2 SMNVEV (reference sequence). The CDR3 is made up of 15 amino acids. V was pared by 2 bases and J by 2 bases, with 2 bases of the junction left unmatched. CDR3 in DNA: TGTGCCAGCAGTTTAGGGACAGCTAACACCGGGGAGCTGTTTTTT. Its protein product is CASSLGTANTGELFF.

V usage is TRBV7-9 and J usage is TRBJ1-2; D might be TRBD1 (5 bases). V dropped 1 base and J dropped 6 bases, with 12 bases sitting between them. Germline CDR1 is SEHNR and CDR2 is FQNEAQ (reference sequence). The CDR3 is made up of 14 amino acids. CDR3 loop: CASSLESGPHGYTF. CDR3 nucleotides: TGTGCCAGCAGCTTAGAATCAGGGCCCCATGGCTACACCTTC.

DNA of the CDR3: TGTGCCATCAGTGAACAGGGCGACTATGGCTACACCTTC. It translates to CAISEQGDYGYTF. The chain joins TRBV10-3 to TRBJ1-2, with D possibly matching TRBD1 (6 bases). There are 13 residues in the CDR3. From germline, CDR1 is ENHRY and CDR2 SYGVKD. V lost 3 bases and J lost 3, with 8 bases in between.

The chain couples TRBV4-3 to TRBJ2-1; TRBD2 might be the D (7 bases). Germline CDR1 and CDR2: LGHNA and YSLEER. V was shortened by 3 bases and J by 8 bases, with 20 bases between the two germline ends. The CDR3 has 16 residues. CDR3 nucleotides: TGCGCCAGCAGCCAGGGATCTAGCGAGGGGGGGTATGAGCAGTTCTTC. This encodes CASSQGSSEGGYEQFF.

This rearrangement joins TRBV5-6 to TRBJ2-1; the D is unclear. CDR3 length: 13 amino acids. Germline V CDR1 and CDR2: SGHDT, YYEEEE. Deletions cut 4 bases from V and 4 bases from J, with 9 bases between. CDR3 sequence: CASSPKSYNEQFF. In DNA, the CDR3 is TGTGCCAGCAGCCCGAAGAGTTACAATGAGCAGTTCTTC.

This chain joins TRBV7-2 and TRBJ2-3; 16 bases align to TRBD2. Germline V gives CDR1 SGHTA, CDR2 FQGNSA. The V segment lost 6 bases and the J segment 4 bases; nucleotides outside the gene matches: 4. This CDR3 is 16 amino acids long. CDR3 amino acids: CASSTGLAGGSDTQYF. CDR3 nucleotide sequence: TGTGCCAGCAGTACGGGACTAGCGGGAGGGTCAGATACGCAGTATTTT.

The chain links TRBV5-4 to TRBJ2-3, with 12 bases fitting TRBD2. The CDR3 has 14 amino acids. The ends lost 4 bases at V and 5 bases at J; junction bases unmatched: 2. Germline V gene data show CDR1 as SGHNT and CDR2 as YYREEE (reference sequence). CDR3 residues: CASSRGLAGDTQYF. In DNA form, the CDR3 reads TGTGCCAGCAGCCGGGGACTAGCGGGAGATACGCAGTATTTT.

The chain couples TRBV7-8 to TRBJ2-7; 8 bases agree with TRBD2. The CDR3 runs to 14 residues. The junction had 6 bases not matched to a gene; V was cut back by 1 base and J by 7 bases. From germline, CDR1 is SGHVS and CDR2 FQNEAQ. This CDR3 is CASSLVPGGDEQYF. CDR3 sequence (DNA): TGTGCCAGCAGCTTAGTTCCGGGAGGGGATGAGCAGTACTTC.

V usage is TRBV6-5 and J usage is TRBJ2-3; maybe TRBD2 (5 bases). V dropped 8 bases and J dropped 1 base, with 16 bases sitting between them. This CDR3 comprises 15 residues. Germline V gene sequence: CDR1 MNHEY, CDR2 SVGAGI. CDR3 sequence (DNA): TGTGCCAGCCCTCCTGTGGCGGGTGGCACAGATACGCAGTATTTT. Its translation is CASPPVAGGTDTQYF.

The CDR3 coding sequence is TGTGCCAGCAGTTACTGGGACAGGGTCACAGATACGCAGTATTTT. Encoded protein: CASSYWDRVTDTQYF. The V gene is TRBV6-6, the J gene TRBJ2-3; 9 bases agree with TRBD1. V trimming: 1 base; J trimming: 2 bases; junction bases outside the gene matches: 1. The CDR3 consists of 15 residues. Per the germline V gene, CDR1 is MNHNY and CDR2 is SVGAGI (reference sequence).

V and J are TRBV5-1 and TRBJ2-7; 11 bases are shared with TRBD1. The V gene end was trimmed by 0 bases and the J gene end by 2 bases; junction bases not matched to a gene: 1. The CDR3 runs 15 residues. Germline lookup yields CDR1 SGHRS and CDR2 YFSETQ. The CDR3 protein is CASSLGDRGAYEQYF. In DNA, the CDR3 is TGCGCCAGCAGCTTGGGGGACAGGGGGGCCTACGAGCAGTACTTC.

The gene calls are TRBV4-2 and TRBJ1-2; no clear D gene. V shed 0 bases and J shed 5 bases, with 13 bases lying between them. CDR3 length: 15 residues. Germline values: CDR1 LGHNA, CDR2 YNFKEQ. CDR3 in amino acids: CASSQDLGLNYGYTF. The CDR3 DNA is TGTGCCAGCAGCCAAGATCTAGGACTGAATTATGGCTACACCTTC.

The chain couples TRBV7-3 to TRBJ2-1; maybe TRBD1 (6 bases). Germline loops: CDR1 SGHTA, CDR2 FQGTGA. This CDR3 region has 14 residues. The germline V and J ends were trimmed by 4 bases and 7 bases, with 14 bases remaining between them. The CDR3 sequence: CASSSLAGANEQFF. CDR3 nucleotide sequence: TGTGCCAGCAGCTCCTTGGCAGGGGCGAATGAGCAGTTCTTC.

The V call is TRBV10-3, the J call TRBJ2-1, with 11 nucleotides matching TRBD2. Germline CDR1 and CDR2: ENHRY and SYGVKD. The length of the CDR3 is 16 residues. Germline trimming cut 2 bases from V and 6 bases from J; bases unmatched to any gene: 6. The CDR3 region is CAISEAGTSGRNEQFF. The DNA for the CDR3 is TGTGCCATCAGTGAGGCCGGGACTAGCGGTCGCAATGAGCAGTTCTTC.

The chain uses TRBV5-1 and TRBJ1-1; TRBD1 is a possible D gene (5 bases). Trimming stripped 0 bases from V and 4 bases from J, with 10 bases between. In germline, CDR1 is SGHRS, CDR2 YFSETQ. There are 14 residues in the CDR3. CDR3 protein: CASSLGQGGTEAFF. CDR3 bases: TGCGCCAGCAGCTTGGGCCAGGGCGGCACTGAAGCTTTCTTT.

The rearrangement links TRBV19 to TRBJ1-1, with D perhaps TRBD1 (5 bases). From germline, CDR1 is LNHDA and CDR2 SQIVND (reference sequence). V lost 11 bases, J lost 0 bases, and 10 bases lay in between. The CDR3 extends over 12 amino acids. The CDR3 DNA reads TGTGCCGCGGGACGGTTGAACACTGAAGCTTTCTTT. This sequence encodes CAAGRLNTEAFF.